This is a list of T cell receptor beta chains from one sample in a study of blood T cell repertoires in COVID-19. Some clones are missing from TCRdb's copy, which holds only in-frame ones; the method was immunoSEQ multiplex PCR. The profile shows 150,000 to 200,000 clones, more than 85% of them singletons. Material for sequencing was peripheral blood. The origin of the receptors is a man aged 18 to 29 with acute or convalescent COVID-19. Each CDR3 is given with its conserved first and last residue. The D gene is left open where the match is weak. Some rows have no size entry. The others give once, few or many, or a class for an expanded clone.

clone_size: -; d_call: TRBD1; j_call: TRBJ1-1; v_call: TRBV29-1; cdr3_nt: TGCAGCGTTGGACAGGGCACGAACACTGAAGCTTTCTTT; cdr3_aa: CSVGQGTNTEAFF
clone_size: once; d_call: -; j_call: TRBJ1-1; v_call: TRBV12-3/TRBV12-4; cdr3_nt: TGTGCCAGCAGTTTAGTTAAGAACAGTGAAGCTTTCTTT; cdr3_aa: CASSLVKNSEAFF
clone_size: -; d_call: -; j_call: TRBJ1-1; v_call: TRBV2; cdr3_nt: TGTGCCAGCAGTGGTGGGGCTCGGAACACTGAAGCTTTCTTT; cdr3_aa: CASSGGARNTEAFF
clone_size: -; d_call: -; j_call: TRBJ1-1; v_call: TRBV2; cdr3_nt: TGTGCCAGCATCTACACTGATGGGCCGAACACTGAAGCTTTCTTT; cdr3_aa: CASIYTDGPNTEAFF
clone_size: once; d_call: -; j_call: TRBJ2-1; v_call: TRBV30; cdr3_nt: TGTGCCTGGAGTGTACAGAAAGATACTGAGCAGTTCTTC; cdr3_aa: CAWSVQKDTEQFF
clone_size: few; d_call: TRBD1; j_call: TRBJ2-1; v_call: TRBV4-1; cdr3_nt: TGCGCCAGCAGCCAATTCGGACAGGGGGCGGATGAGCAGTTCTTC; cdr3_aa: CASSQFGQGADEQFF
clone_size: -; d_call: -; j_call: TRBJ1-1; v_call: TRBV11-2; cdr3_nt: TGTGCCAGCAGCTTAGGGCCAGGGATAGCTTTCTTT; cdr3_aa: CASSLGPGIAFF
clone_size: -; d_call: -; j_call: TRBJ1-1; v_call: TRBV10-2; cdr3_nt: TGCGCCAGCAGTGAGTCAAGGGGAACTGAAGCTTTCTTT; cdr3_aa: CASSESRGTEAFF
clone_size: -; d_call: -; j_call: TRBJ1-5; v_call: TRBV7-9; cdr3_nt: TGTGCCAGCAGCTTAGCCCTCAATCAGCCCCAGCATTTT; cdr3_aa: CASSLALNQPQHF
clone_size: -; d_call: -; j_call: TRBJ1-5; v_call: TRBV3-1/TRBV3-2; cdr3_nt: TGTGCCAGCAGCCAACAGACAGGTTTCAATCAGCCCCAGCATTTT; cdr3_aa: CASSQQTGFNQPQHF
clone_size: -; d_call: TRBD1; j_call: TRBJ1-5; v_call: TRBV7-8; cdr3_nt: TGTGCCAGCAGCCCCCAAGACAGGGTCGATCAGCCCCAGCATTTT; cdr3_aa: CASSPQDRVDQPQHF
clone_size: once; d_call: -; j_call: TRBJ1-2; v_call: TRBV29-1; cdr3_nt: TGCAGCGTTGATCGGGGGTTTGGTGGCTACACCTTC; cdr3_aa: CSVDRGFGGYTF
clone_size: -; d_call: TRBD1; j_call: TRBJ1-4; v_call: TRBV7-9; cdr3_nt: TGTGCCAGCAGCTTAAGGACAGGGGATCTTAATGAAAAACTGTTTTTT; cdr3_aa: CASSLRTGDLNEKLFF
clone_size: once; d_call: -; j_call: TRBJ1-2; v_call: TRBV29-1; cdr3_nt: TGCAGCGTGACACATACCACTAACTATGGCTACACCTTC; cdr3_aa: CSVTHTTNYGYTF
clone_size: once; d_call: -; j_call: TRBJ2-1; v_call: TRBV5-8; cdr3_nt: TGTGCCAGCAGCTTGGTCCCGGGGGGCCGGTACAATGAGCAGTTCTTC; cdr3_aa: CASSLVPGGRYNEQFF
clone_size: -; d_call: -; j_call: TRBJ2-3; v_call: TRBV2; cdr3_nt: TGTGCCAGCAGTGAAGTTGGGGGGGATACGCAGTATTTT; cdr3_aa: CASSEVGGDTQYF
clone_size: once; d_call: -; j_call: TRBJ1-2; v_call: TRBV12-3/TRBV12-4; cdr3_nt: TGTGCCAGCAGTTTAGGCGTGAACTATGGCTACACCTTC; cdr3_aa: CASSLGVNYGYTF
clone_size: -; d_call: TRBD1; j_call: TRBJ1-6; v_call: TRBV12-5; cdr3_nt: TGTGCTAGTGAGACCGGGACAGGGGATTCACCCCTCCACTTT; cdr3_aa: CASETGTGDSPLHF
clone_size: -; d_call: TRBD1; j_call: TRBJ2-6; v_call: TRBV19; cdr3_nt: TGTGCCAGTAGGGGACAGGGGGATACCTCTGGGGCCAACGTCCTGACTTTC; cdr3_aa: CASRGQGDTSGANVLTF
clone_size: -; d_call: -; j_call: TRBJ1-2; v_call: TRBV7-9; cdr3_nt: TGTGCCAGCAGCACCCCGACGAACTACTACACCTTC; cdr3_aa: CASSTPTNYYTF
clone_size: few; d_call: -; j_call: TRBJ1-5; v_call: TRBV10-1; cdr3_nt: TGCGCCACTTCTACGGGGGATTATAGCAATCAGCCCCAGCATTTT; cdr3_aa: CATSTGDYSNQPQHF
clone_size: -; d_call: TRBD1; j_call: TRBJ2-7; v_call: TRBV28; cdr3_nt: TGTGCCAGCAGTTTATCGGGACAGATTTCCTACGAGCAGTACTTC; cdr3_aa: CASSLSGQISYEQYF
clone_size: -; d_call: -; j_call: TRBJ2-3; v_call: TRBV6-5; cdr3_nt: TGTGCCAGCAGGCAGGCAGATACGCAGTATTTT; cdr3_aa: CASRQADTQYF
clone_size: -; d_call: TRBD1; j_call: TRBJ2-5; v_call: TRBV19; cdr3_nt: TGTGCCAGTAGTATCGCACCGGGACAGGGGGGAGAGACCCAGTACTTC; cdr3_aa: CASSIAPGQGGETQYF
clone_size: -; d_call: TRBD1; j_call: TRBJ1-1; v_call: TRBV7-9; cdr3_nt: TGTGCCAGCAGCTTAGGACTAGGACAGGAGAACACTGAAGCTTTCTTT; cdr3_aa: CASSLGLGQENTEAFF
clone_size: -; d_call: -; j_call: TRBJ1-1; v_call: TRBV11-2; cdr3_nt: TGTGCCAGCAGAGGGCGAATAGCGGGCACTGAAGCTTTCTTT; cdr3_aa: CASRGRIAGTEAFF
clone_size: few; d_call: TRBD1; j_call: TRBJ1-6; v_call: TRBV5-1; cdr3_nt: TGCGCCAGCAGCTTGGGACAGGGAAATTCACCCCTCCACTTT; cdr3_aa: CASSLGQGNSPLHF
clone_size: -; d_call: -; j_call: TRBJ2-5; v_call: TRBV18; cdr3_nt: TGTGCCAGCTCACCAGGGGGCGAGACCCAGTACTTC; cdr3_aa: CASSPGGETQYF
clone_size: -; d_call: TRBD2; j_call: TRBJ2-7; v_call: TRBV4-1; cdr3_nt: TGCGCCAGCAGCCTGGGGACTAGCGAGTCATACGAGCAGTACTTC; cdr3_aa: CASSLGTSESYEQYF
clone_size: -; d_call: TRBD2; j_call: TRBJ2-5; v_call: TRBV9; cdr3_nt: TGTGCCAGCAGCGTAGCGATGGCGGGGGGCCTGGGGACCCAGTACTTC; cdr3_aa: CASSVAMAGGLGTQYF
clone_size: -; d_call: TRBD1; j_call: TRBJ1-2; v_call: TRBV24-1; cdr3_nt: TGTGCCCCGAACGGCGACAGGGGATATGGCTACACCTTC; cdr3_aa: CAPNGDRGYGYTF
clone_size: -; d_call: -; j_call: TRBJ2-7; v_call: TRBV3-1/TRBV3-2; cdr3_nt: TGTGCCAGCAGCCAAGTCACAGGCCCGTACGAGCAGTACTTC; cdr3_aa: CASSQVTGPYEQYF
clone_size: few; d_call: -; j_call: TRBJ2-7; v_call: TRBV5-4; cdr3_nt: TGTGCCAGCAGCGCCTCGACAGGACACGAGCAGTACTTC; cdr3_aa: CASSASTGHEQYF
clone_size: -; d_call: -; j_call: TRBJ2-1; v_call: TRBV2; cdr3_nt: TGTGCCCTAACTTATACAGACTACAATGAGCAGTTCTTC; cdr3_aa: CALTYTDYNEQFF
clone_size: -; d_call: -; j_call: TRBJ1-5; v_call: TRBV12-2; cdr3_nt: TGTGCAAGTCGCTTACCCCAAAATAGCAATCAGCCCCAGCATTTT; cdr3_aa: CASRLPQNSNQPQHF
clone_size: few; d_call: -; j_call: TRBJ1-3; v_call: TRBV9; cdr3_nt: TGTGCCAGCAGCGTAGCCTTCGGCTCTGGAAACACCATATATTTT; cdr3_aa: CASSVAFGSGNTIYF
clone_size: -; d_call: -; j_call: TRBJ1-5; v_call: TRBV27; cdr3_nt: TGTGCCAGCAGCCCGTTCCGATCGGGCAATCAGCCCCAGCATTTT; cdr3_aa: CASSPFRSGNQPQHF